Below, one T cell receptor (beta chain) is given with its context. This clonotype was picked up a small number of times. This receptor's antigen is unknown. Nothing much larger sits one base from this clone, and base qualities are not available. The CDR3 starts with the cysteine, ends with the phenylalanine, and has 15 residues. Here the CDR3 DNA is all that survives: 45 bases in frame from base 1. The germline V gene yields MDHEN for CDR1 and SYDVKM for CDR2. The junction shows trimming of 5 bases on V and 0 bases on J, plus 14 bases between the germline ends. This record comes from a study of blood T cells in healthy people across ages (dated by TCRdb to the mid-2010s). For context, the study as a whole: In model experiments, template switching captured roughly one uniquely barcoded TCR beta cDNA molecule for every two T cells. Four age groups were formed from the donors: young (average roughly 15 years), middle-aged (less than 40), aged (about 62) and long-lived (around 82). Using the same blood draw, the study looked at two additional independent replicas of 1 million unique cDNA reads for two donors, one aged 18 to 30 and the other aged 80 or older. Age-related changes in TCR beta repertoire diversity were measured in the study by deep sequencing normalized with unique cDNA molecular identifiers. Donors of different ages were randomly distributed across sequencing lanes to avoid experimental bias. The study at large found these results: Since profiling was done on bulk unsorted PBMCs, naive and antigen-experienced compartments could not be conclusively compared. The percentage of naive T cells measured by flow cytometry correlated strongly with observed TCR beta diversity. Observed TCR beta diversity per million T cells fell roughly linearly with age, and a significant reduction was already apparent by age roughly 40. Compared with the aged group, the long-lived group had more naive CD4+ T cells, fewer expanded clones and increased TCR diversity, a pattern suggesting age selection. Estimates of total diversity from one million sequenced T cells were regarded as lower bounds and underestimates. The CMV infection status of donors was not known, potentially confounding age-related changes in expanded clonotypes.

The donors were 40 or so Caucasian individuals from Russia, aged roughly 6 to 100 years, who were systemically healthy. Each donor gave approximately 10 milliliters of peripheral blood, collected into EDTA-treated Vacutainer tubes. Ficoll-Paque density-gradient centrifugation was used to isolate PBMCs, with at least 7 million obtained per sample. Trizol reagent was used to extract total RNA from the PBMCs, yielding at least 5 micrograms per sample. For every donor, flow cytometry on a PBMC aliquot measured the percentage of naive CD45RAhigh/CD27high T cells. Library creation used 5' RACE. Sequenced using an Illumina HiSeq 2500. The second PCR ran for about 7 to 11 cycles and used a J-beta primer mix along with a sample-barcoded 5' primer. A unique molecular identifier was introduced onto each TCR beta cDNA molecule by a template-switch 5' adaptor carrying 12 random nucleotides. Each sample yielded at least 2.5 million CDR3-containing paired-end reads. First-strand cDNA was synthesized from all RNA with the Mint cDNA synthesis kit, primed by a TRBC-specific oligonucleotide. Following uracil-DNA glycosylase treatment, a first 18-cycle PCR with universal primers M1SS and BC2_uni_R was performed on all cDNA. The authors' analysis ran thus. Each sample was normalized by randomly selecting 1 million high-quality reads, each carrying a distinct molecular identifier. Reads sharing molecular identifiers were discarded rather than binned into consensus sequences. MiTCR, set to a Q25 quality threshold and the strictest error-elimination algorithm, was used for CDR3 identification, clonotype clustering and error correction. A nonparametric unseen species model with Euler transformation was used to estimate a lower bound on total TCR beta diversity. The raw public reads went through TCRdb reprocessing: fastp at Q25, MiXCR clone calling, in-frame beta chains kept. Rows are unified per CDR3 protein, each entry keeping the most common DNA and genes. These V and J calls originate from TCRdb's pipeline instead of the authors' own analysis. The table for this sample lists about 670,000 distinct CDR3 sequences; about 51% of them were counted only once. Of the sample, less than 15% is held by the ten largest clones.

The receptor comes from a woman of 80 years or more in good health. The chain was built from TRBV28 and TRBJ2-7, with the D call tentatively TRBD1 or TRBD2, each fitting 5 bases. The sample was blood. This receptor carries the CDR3 CASSLVGVDSYEQYF. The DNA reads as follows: TGTGCCAGCAGTCTCGTGGGGGTCGACTCCTACGAGCAGTACTTC.